The following is a TCR beta chain sequence with its context. Unique molecular identifiers were built into the TCRbeta library. Each CDR3 protein gets one entry after TCRdb re-called the PCR reads with MiXCR. The repertoire holds around 700,000 distinct CDR3 sequences, with less than 15% as singletons. This sample is drawn from a study of T-cell reconstitution after alpha-beta-depleted transplantation in children. The CDR3 contains 13 residues. The germline V and J ends were trimmed by 6 bases and 8 bases, with 14 bases remaining between them. The material was PBMCs, obtained before TCRalphabeta/CD19-depleted stem cell transplant. The chain recombines TRBV12-3 or TRBV12-4 with TRBJ1-5; D is unclear. The sequence was obtained from a girl between 2 and 10 years old with congenital amegakaryocytic thrombocytopenia, due to receive a stem cell transplant. The CDR3 loop is CASRPTHDKPQHF. The CDR3 coding sequence is TGTGCCAGCAGACCCACCCATGATAAGCCCCAGCATTTT.